The 17 T cell receptor beta chains listed next were all sequenced from one sample in a study of OX40 agonist ivuxolimab in advanced cancers. Assay: immunoSEQ multiplex PCR; the TCRdb copy retains only in-frame clones and omits some. Found here are 85,000 to 120,000 clones, about nine tenths of them singletons; the top ten hold around 0.48%. The sample in question was CD4+ or CD8+ T cells sorted from blood, obtained in a trial of the OX40 agonist ivuxolimab. The receptors were gathered from an adult with an advanced solid tumor such as melanoma, head and neck, liver or kidney cancer.

This chain uses TRBV27 with TRBJ2-7; 9 bases agree with TRBD1. Germline trimming cut 5 bases from V and 4 bases from J; bases unmatched to any gene: 6. Germline CDR1 MNHEY, CDR2 SMNVEV (reference sequence). The CDR3 extends over 14 amino acids. This CDR3 is CASSPHRGPYEQYF. CDR3 bases: TGTGCCAGCAGTCCCCACAGGGGGCCGTACGAGCAGTACTTC.

Details on this clone: Distinct nucleotide sequences in the sample also encode this CDR3. The V and J genes are TRBV28 and TRBJ1-5; no clear D. Trimming left V 2 bases short and J 6 bases short, with 5 bases between. The CDR3 runs 12 residues. Per germline, CDR1 MDHEN and CDR2 SYDVKM. CDR3 sequence: CASSLVGQPQHF. The CDR3 bases are TGTGCCAGCAGTTTAGTAGGTCAGCCCCAGCATTTT.

V is TRBV6-1 and J is TRBJ2-7; D unclear. Between the trimmed V and J ends, which lost 1 base and 2 bases, there was a span of 9 bases. This CDR3 region has 14 residues. The germline V gene encodes CDR1 MNHNS and CDR2 SASEGT. CDR3 sequence (DNA): TGTGCCAGCAGTGAAGGGATAGCCCCCTACGAGCAGTACTTC. Its translation: CASSEGIAPYEQYF.

The CDR3 is CASSGLAGDTQYF. CDR3 in DNA: TGTGCCAGCAGTGGACTAGCGGGGGATACGCAGTATTTT. V gene TRBV2 combines with J gene TRBJ2-3; TRBD2 aligns across 11 bases. The junction had 0 bases not matched to a gene; V was cut back by 4 bases and J by 6 bases. The germline V gene has CDR1 SNHLY and CDR2 FYNNEI. CDR3 size: 13 residues.

This clone is a singleton in its sample. Its ends do not fully match the called genes, so a read error is possible. The chain couples TRBV7-3 to TRBJ2-3; D might be TRBD1 (5 bases). Per the germline V gene, CDR1 is SGHTA and CDR2 is FQGTGA. The CDR3 contains 13 residues. CDR3 in amino acids: CASSSPQTGTQYF. DNA of the CDR3: TGTGCCAGCAGCTCCCCCCAAACAGGTACGCAGTATTTT.

V is TRBV6-6 and J is TRBJ1-5; D uncertain. Per germline, CDR1 MNHNY and CDR2 SVGAGI (reference sequence). Trimming left V 6 bases short and J 3 bases short, with 15 bases between. The CDR3 is made up of 15 amino acids. The CDR3 protein is CASRDGIVNNQPQHF. In nucleotides, the CDR3 is TGTGCCAGCAGGGACGGGATAGTCAACAATCAGCCCCAGCATTTT.

The chain uses TRBV6-1 and TRBJ2-7; 11 nucleotides agree with TRBD2. This CDR3 region has 15 residues. CDR1 and CDR2 from the germline V gene are MNHNS and SASEGT. The junction had 5 bases not matched to a gene; V was cut back by 3 bases and J by 4 bases. The CDR3 DNA follows: TGTGCCAGCAGTGACCTAGCGGGGGGCCAATACGAGCAGTACTTC. Its translation: CASSDLAGGQYEQYF.

The chain carries TRBV19 and TRBJ2-1; 9 nucleotides agree with TRBD1. With 1 base clipped from V and 10 bases from J, the junction kept 8 bases outside the gene matches. Germline-derived CDR1 and CDR2 are LNHDA and SQIVND (reference sequence). The CDR3 totals 15 residues. The CDR3 loop is CASSIGGTGRGEQFF. The CDR3 nucleotides read TGTGCCAGTAGTATAGGTGGGACAGGGAGGGGAGAGCAGTTCTTC.

The V gene is TRBV28, the J gene TRBJ1-3, with a weak D call TRBD1 (6 bases). This CDR3 comprises 13 residues. Trimming took off 5 bases at V and 5 bases at J, with 10 bases between the two ends. The germline V gene encodes CDR1 MDHEN and CDR2 SYDVKM. The CDR3 protein is CASSVDRRNTIYF. As DNA, the CDR3 is TGTGCCAGCAGTGTAGACAGGCGAAACACCATATATTTT.

This chain connects TRBV10-3 to TRBJ1-1; TRBD1 aligns across 10 bases. Per the germline V gene, CDR1 is ENHRY and CDR2 is SYGVKD. Trimming cost V 5 bases and J 5 bases; bases outside gene matches: 2. The CDR3 runs to 13 residues. The CDR3 spells CAISPGQGTEAFF. CDR3 DNA: TGTGCCATCAGTCCGGGACAGGGGACTGAAGCTTTCTTT.

The chain is built from TRBV19 and TRBJ1-4; unclear D gene. V was pared by 8 bases and J by 14 bases, with 12 bases between. Germline CDR1 LNHDA, CDR2 SQIVND (reference sequence). The CDR3 totals 10 residues. Here the CDR3 DNA reads TGTGCCAGTTATGACCGTAGGCTGTTTTTT. It codes for CASYDRRLFF.

This clone has just one count. This CDR3 is CASSLNSIETQYF. The CDR3 region has the DNA TGTGCCAGCAGCTTAAATTCCATAGAGACCCAGTACTTC. This rearrangement joins TRBV7-3 to TRBJ2-5; D uncertain. The CDR3 runs to 13 residues. Germline V gene sequence: CDR1 SGHTA, CDR2 FQGTGA. Trimming removed 1 base from V and 4 bases from J, with 7 bases in between.

This clone was detected only a few times. The chain joins TRBV10-1 to TRBJ1-1; D not resolved. The germline V gene encodes CDR1 WNHNN and CDR2 SYGVQD (reference sequence). The length of the CDR3 is 13 residues. Between the trimmed V and J ends, which lost 4 bases and 1 base, there was a span of 7 bases. This CDR3 is CASSGQQNTEAFF. The CDR3 DNA reads as TGCGCCAGCAGTGGACAACAGAACACTGAAGCTTTCTTT.

This sequence joins TRBV5-1 and TRBJ2-7; D gene uncertain. This CDR3 comprises 12 residues. The germline CDR1 and CDR2 sequences are SGHRS and YFSETQ. V shed 4 bases and J shed 7 bases, with 12 bases lying between them. The CDR3 loop is CASSIPDGEQYF. The CDR3 nucleotides read TGCGCCAGCAGCATACCGGACGGGGAGCAGTACTTC.

The chain carries TRBV5-1 and TRBJ2-3, with 10 bases lining up with TRBD2. CDR3 size: 15 residues. Germline CDR1 is SGHRS and CDR2 is YFSETQ. Unmatched junction bases numbered 1, after V lost 2 bases and J lost 1 base. CDR3 sequence (DNA): TGCGCCAGCAGCTTCGGGACTAGCGGCACAGATACGCAGTATTTT. It is translated as CASSFGTSGTDTQYF.

The chain employs TRBV5-1 and TRBJ2-5; D unclear. Trimming left V 6 bases short and J 5 bases short, with 17 bases between. Germline V gene lookup returns CDR1 SGHRS and CDR2 YFSETQ. The CDR3 runs to 14 residues. The CDR3 bases are TGCGCCAGCACCCCCTTAGGTCCGTCGGAGACCCAGTACTTC. It codes for CASTPLGPSETQYF.

V is TRBV6-1 and J is TRBJ2-3, with TRBD2 matching 7 bases. Trimming cost V 11 bases and J 2 bases; bases outside gene matches: 10. Germline CDR1 reads MNHNS; CDR2 reads SASEGT. The CDR3 sequence is 14 residues long. The CDR3 loop is CAGTQRDFTDTQYF. In DNA, the CDR3 is TGTGCCGGCACCCAGCGGGATTTCACAGATACGCAGTATTTT.